The entry below describes one TCR beta chain. Its cognate antigen has yet to be identified. Qualities for individual bases were not recorded, and no much larger clone is one base off. This sample's time point label indicates: about 28 days (+/-7) after the second vaccine dose. The sample's treatment or condition label is to be understood as: meningococcal conjugate vaccine given as trial control. Samples from vaccinated people were obtained from the UK trials COV001 and COV002, which included a single-blind randomized controlled phase 2/3 trial of AZD1222 (ChAdOx1 nCoV-19) in healthy adults. For TCRbeta chain sequencing, PBMC samples were collected from trial participants at day 0 and at day 28 after the second dose. The CDR3 holds 15 amino acids from the cysteine to the phenylalanine. Only CDR3 DNA is held: 45 bases, read in frame from base 1. V drops 4 bases and J drops 0 bases, leaving 10 bases in between. CDR1 LGHDT and CDR2 YNNKEL are derived from the germline V gene (reference sequence).

The CDR3 regions of human TCRbeta chains were subjected to immunosequencing. Per the authors' processing: TCRs in the repertoires were compared against a reference library of SARS-CoV-2-specific TCRs that had been generated with the MIRA antigen-specificity platform. Breadth meant the fraction of unique TCRs that were SARS-CoV-2-associated, whereas depth meant the fraction of total T cells that were SARS-CoV-2-associated. Using the MIRA data, each spike-specific TCR was mapped to the spike region that the TCR reacts to and placed in a CD4 or CD8 class. Log10-transformed breadth and depth values were compared by one-way ANOVA with Sidak's multiple comparisons tests. The table comes from immuneACCESS by way of TCRdb, which keeps in-frame sequences with V and J called. Part of the clones is missing from these tables; in studies checked, under half for an unresolved V gene and the rest for unknown reasons. The V and J calls and clone size come from that table; D and trimming were worked out from the DNA. The sample includes just under 150,000 clones, with roughly 90% observed a single time. The top ten clonotypes cover about 4.9% of the sample.

This entry belongs to a study of T cell responses to AZD1222 COVID-19 vaccine (dated by TCRdb to 2020 to 2022). Study-level background: TCR sequencing was performed for 230 to 250 trial participants, of whom 200 to 220 were given two doses of AZD1222 and around 26 were given two doses of MenACWY control vaccine. Trial participants were enrolled by age into subgroups of 18-55, 56-69 and 70-plus years, and roughly 160, 29 and 62 TCR-sequenced participants, respectively, were included in these subgroups.

What the work shows at the level of the full study, not this receptor alone: Reportedly, almost half of the unique spike-specific TCRs recognized epitopes lying outside the regions that are mutated in the B.1.351 and B.1.1.7 variants. In the small 56-69-year group, the increase in depth fell short of significance, most likely because of low power. Because no day 14 peak-response samples were available, repertoires were characterized only after the peak T cell response. CD4 TCRs associated with the vaccine covered the entire spike protein, and the dominant responses were in regions 160-218 and 743-854. Only six AZD1222 recipients were SARS-CoV-2 seropositive at baseline, limiting conclusions about previously exposed vaccinees. Participants were mostly white British and included more females than males, and it was suggested by the authors that clonal diversity may have been underestimated. After two AZD1222 doses, spike-specific TCR breadth and depth were significantly higher than at day 0 and than in MenACWY recipients.

The receptor chain draws on TRBV3-1 (or the pseudogene TRBV3-2) and TRBJ1-3; TRBD1 is a weak D gene call, 5 bases matching. The source is an adult who received the MenACWY meningococcal vaccine as a control. This material consisted of peripheral blood, taken 28 days after the second dose of the MenACWY control vaccine. At the DNA level, the sequence is TGTGCCAGCAGCCTTAACAGGCCCTCTGGAAACACCATATATTTT. This encodes CASSLNRPSGNTIYF.